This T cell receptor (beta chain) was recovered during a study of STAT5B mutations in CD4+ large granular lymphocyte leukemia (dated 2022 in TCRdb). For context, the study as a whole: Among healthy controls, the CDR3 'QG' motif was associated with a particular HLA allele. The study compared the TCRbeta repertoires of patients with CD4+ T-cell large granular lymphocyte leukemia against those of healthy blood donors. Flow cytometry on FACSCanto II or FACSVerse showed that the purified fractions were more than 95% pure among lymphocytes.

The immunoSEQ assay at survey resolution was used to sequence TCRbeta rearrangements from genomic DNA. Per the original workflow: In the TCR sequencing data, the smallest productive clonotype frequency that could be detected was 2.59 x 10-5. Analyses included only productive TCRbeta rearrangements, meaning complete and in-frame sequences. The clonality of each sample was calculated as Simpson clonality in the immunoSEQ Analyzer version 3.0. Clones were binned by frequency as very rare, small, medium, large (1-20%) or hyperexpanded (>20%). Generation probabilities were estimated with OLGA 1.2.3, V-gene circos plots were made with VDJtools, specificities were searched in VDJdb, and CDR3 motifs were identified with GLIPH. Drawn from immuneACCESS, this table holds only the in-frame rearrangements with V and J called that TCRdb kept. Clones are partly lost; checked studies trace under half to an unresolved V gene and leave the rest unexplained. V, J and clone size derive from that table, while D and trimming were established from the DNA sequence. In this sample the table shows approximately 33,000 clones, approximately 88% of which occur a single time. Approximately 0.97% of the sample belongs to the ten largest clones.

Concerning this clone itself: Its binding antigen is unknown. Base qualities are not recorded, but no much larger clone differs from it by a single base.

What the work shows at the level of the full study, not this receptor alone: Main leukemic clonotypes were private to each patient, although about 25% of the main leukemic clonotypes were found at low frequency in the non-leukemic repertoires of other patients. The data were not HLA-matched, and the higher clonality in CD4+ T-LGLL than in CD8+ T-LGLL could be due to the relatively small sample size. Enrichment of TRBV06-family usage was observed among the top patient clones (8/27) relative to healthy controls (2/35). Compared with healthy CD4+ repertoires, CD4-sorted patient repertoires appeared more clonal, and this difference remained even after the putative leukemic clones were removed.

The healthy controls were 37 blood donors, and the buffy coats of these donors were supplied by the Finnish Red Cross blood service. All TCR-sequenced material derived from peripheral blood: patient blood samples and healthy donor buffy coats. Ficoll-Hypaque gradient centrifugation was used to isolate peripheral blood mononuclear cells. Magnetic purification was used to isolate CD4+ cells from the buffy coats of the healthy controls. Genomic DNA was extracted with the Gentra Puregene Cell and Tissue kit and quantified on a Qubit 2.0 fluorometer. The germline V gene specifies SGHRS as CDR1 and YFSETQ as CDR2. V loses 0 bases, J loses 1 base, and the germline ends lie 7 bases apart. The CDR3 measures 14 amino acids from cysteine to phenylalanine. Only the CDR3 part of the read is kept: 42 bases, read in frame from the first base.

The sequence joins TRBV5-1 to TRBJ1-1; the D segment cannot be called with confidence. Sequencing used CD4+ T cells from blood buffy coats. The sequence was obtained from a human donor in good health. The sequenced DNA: TGCGCCAGCAGCTTGGGGGCAGCGAACACTGAAGCTTTCTTT. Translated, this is CASSLGAANTEAFF.